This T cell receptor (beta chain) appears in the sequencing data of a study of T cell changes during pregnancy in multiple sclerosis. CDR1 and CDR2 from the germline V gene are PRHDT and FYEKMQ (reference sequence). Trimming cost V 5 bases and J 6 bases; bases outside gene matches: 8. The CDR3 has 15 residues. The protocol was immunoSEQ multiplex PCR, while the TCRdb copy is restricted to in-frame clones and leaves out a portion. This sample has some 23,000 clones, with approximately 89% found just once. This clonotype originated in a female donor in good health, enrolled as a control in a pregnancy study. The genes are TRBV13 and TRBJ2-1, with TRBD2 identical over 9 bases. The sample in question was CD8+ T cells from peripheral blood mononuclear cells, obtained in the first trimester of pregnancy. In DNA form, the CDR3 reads TGTGCCAGCAGCCCTCGGTCGGGACTAGCCAATGAGCAGTTCTTC. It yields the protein CASSPRSGLANEQFF.